These 29 T cell receptor beta chains were all obtained from the same sample, sequenced in a study of T cell responses to AZD1222 COVID-19 vaccine. The repertoire was sequenced with immunoSEQ multiplex PCR; TCRdb's copy has only in-frame clones and lacks some. Of about 140,000 clones detected, about 92% appear once; the ten largest clones hold about 3.7%. The starting material was peripheral blood, obtained 28 days after the second AZD1222 dose. Receptor source: an adult who received the AZD1222 COVID-19 vaccine.

The chain links TRBV9 to TRBJ2-7; D gene ambiguous. From germline, CDR1 is SGDLS and CDR2 YYNGEE. V dropped 0 bases and J dropped 3 bases, with 16 bases sitting between them. This CDR3 comprises 16 residues. In DNA form, the CDR3 reads TGTGCCAGCAGCGTAGATGCGTCTGCTAGGAGCTACGAGCAGTACTTC. Translated, it gives CASSVDASARSYEQYF.

The genes are TRBV2 and TRBJ2-1, with 13 bases matching TRBD2. J lost 7 bases, V lost 7 bases, and 13 bases had no gene match. The germline V gene encodes CDR1 SNHLY and CDR2 FYNNEI. The CDR3 consists of 17 residues. CDR3: CASITTSGRVVENEQFF. Here the CDR3 DNA reads TGTGCCAGCATAACTACTAGCGGGAGGGTAGTAGAGAATGAGCAGTTCTTC.

CDR3 residues: CASNLAVTRRNEQFF. DNA for the CDR3: TGTGCCAGCAATCTAGCAGTGACTCGTAGGAATGAGCAGTTCTTC. The rearrangement uses TRBV7-9 and TRBJ2-1, with D perhaps matching TRBD2 (5 bases). Trimming stripped 7 bases from V and 7 bases from J, with 20 bases between. Germline V gives CDR1 SEHNR, CDR2 FQNEAQ (reference sequence). This CDR3 has 15 amino acids.

DNA of the CDR3: TGTGCCAGCAGCTTAAGCAGGCGGACTGAAGCTTTCTTT. It is translated as CASSLSRRTEAFF. This rearrangement joins TRBV11-3 to TRBJ1-1; D is ambiguous. CDR1 SGHNT and CDR2 YENEEA come from the germline V gene. The CDR3 sequence is 13 residues long. Trimming shortened V by 2 bases and J by 5 bases, and 9 bases separated the two germline ends.

The rearrangement links TRBV6-5 to TRBJ1-5; TRBD1 aligns across 7 bases. This CDR3 contains 15 residues. After removal of 6 bases from V and 2 bases from J, the junction contained 7 bases not matched to a gene. Per germline, CDR1 MNHEY and CDR2 SVGAGI. The CDR3 DNA sequence: TGTGCCAGCAGCACAGGGGAGGACGGCAATCAGCCCCAGCATTTT. The encoded protein is CASSTGEDGNQPQHF.

This clone was counted a single time. This sequence joins TRBV7-8 and TRBJ2-7; no definite D call. This CDR3 contains 14 residues. V lost 3 bases and J 3 bases, leaving 12 bases between the germline ends. Germline V gene sequence: CDR1 SGHVS, CDR2 FQNEAQ. In nucleotides, the CDR3 is TGTGCCAGCAGCTTCCTAATAGCTAGCTACGAGCAGTACTTC. Encoded protein: CASSFLIASYEQYF.

This chain links TRBV12-3 or TRBV12-4 with TRBJ1-1, with D unclear. Deletions cut 3 bases from V and 5 bases from J, with 10 bases between. The CDR3 contains 13 residues. In DNA form, the CDR3 reads TGTGCCAGCAGTTTCGGAATCCGGACTGAAGCTTTCTTT. Protein sequence: CASSFGIRTEAFF.

This clone is a singleton in its sample. The gene calls are TRBV7-9 and TRBJ2-7; no clear D. V was clipped by 4 bases and J by 5 bases, with 12 bases between them. Germline lookup yields CDR1 SEHNR and CDR2 FQNEAQ (reference sequence). This CDR3 contains 13 residues. CDR3 coding DNA: TGTGCCAGCAGCTCGGGCCAAGTCAACGAGCAGTACTTC. Amino acid sequence: CASSSGQVNEQYF.

V gene TRBV5-1 combines with J gene TRBJ2-7; 9 bases map to TRBD1. The length of the CDR3 is 14 residues. Germline V gene lookup returns CDR1 SGHRS and CDR2 YFSETQ. Unmatched junction bases numbered 9, after V lost 4 bases and J lost 7 bases. CDR3 nucleotides: TGCGCCAGCAGCAGGGGACAGGGTTACAGGGAGCAGTACTTC. This encodes CASSRGQGYREQYF.

The chain uses TRBV19 and TRBJ2-7; D tentatively reads TRBD1 or TRBD2 (5 bases each). Germline V gives CDR1 LNHDA, CDR2 SQIVND (reference sequence). This CDR3 region has 13 residues. V dropped 5 bases and J dropped 3 bases, with 11 bases sitting between them. Written as DNA, the CDR3 is TGTGCCAGTAGTGGGGGTCGGGACTACGAGCAGTACTTC. Protein product: CASSGGRDYEQYF.

This chain uses TRBV11-2 with TRBJ1-3; 7 bases match TRBD1. Trimming at V came to 5 bases and at J to 2 bases, leaving 12 bases not matched to a gene. Germline V gene sequence: CDR1 SGHAT, CDR2 FQNNGV. The CDR3 covers 17 residues. DNA of the CDR3: TGTGCCAGCAGCGTTGAACAGGGGTGGCTGGCTGGAAACACCATATATTTT. This gives the protein CASSVEQGWLAGNTIYF.

This sequence joins TRBV2 and TRBJ2-6, with 8 bases that match TRBD1. The CDR3 has 16 residues. Germline V gives CDR1 SNHLY, CDR2 FYNNEI. The trim removed 7 bases at V and 4 bases at J, leaving 9 bases unmatched. The CDR3 coding sequence is TGTGCCAGCAACGGACAGGGCTCGGGAGGGGCCAACGTCCTGACTTTC. Encoded protein: CASNGQGSGGANVLTF.

The rearrangement uses TRBV7-8 and TRBJ1-2, with 7 bases aligning to TRBD1. After removal of 2 bases from V and 0 bases from J, the junction contained 6 bases not matched to a gene. The CDR3 consists of 16 residues. Germline assignment: CDR1 SGHVS and CDR2 FQNEAQ. The CDR3 DNA sequence: TGTGCCAGCAGCTTAATACAGGGGCGGGCTAACTATGGCTACACCTTC. The encoded protein is CASSLIQGRANYGYTF.

This sequence joins TRBV11-2 and TRBJ1-2; D gene unclear. This CDR3 is 12 amino acids long. V dropped 2 bases and J dropped 8 bases, with 9 bases sitting between them. The V gene's germline CDR1 is SGHAT and CDR2 FQNNGV. The CDR3 DNA follows: TGTGCCAGCAGCTTAAGTGGTTGGGGCTACACCTTC. It specifies CASSLSGWGYTF.

About this clone itself: The same CDR3 can be traced to other DNA sequences in this sample. The V gene is TRBV28, the J gene TRBJ1-2, with D possibly TRBD1 on 6 matching bases. This CDR3 is built from 12 residues. Trimming shortened V by 7 bases and J by 2 bases, and 8 bases separated the two germline ends. Germline CDR1 MDHEN, CDR2 SYDVKM. DNA for the CDR3: TGTGCCAGCAATCAGGGGAACTATGGCTACACCTTC. Its translation is CASNQGNYGYTF.

The genes are TRBV2 and TRBJ1-1, with D maybe TRBD1 (5 bases). The CDR3 runs 14 residues. Germline V gene sequence: CDR1 SNHLY, CDR2 FYNNEI. The V gene lost 6 bases and the J gene lost 2 bases, with 13 bases spanning the gap. The CDR3 sequence is CASRPRGRNTEAFF. The DNA of the CDR3 is TGTGCCAGCAGACCACGGGGCAGAAACACTGAAGCTTTCTTT. Together with reference TRBV2 and TRBJ1-1, the CDR3 gives the full variable domain: EPEVTQTPSHQVTQMGQEVILRCVPISNHLYFYWYRQILGQKVEFLVSFYNNEISEKSEIFDDQFSVERPDGSNFTLKIRSTKLEDSAMYFCASRPRGRNTEAFFGQGTRLTVV.

This chain joins TRBV29-1 and TRBJ1-1; a possible D gene is TRBD1 (6 bases). The CDR3 spans 15 residues. V was clipped by 7 bases and J by 3 bases, with 21 bases between them. Germline V lookup: CDR1 SQVTM, CDR2 ANQGSEA. CDR3 sequence: CSAGRAPNRDTEAFF. DNA for the CDR3: TGCAGCGCTGGCCGGGCACCCAACAGGGACACTGAAGCTTTCTTT.

V usage is TRBV28 and J usage is TRBJ2-1, with 9 bases that match TRBD1. V shed 3 bases and J 5 bases; nucleotides not matched to a gene: 8. Germline CDR1 and CDR2: MDHEN and SYDVKM. The CDR3 contains 16 residues. The CDR3 reads CASSFPGTGNHNEQFF. CDR3 bases: TGTGCCAGCAGTTTCCCCGGGACAGGGAACCACAATGAGCAGTTCTTC.

This sequence joins TRBV7-2 and TRBJ1-5, with D maybe TRBD1 (6 bases). Trimming removed 0 bases at V and 5 bases at J, with 8 bases between. The length of the CDR3 is 14 residues. Germline lookup yields CDR1 SGHTA and CDR2 FQGNSA. CDR3 bases: TGTGCCAGCAGCTTAGCGTCAGGGGATCAGCCCCAGCATTTT. Translated, it gives CASSLASGDQPQHF. The entire variable domain, with the rest obtained from reference TRBV7-2 and TRBJ1-5, is as follows: GAGVSQSPSNKVTEKGKDVELRCDPISGHTALYWYRQSLGQGLEFLIYFQGNSAPDKSGLPSDRFSAERTGGSVSTLTIQRTQQEDSAVYLCASSLASGDQPQHFGDGTRLSIL.

The chain uses TRBV6-6 and TRBJ2-4; D is undetermined. V was cut by 6 bases and J by 5 bases, with 14 bases left in between. The CDR3 runs 14 residues. The germline V gene has CDR1 MNHNY and CDR2 SVGAGI (reference sequence). Here the CDR3 DNA reads TGTGCCAGCAGCCTCGACCTGAGCGAAAACATTCAGTACTTC. Protein sequence: CASSLDLSENIQYF.

As DNA, the CDR3 is TGTGCCAGCAGACAGGGCCCCAACACTGAAGCTTTCTTT. It yields the protein CASRQGPNTEAFF. The V and J genes are TRBV19 and TRBJ1-1, with TRBD1 matching over 7 bases. Trimming cost V 9 bases and J 2 bases; bases outside gene matches: 6. The CDR3 is 13 residues long. Germline assignment: CDR1 LNHDA and CDR2 SQIVND (reference sequence).

The gene calls are TRBV2 and TRBJ1-6; D is perhaps TRBD1 (6 bases). Germline loops: CDR1 SNHLY, CDR2 FYNNEI. Between the trimmed V and J ends, which lost 6 bases and 7 bases, there was a span of 16 bases. This CDR3 is built from 15 residues. DNA of the CDR3: TGTGCCAGCAGGAGGAGCGTTGGGGGCAATTCACCCCTCCACTTT. The encoded protein is CASRRSVGGNSPLHF.

This chain links TRBV24-1 with TRBJ2-3; TRBD1 aligns across 11 bases. The CDR3 is made up of 13 amino acids. Germline lookup yields CDR1 KGHDR and CDR2 SFDVKD. Trimming removed 5 bases from V and 6 bases from J; junction bases left unmatched: 0. Here the CDR3 reads CATSGDRGDTQYF. In DNA form, the CDR3 reads TGTGCCACCAGTGGGGACAGGGGGGATACGCAGTATTTT.

This clone occurred once. V is TRBV7-9 and J is TRBJ2-7; the D is unclear. The V end lost 1 base, the J end lost 4 bases, and 11 bases lay between the germline ends. CDR3 length equals 14 residues. CDR1 and CDR2 (germline): SEHNR, FQNEAQ (reference sequence). The CDR3 sequence is CASSLELNRYEQYF. CDR3 coding DNA: TGTGCCAGCAGCTTAGAACTCAACAGATACGAGCAGTACTTC.

In its sample, this clone was seen once. The chain recombines TRBV11-1 with TRBJ2-7; no clear D gene. Trimming took 4 bases from V and 3 from J, leaving 16 bases between them. This CDR3 region has 15 residues. Looked up from germline, CDR1 is SGHAT and CDR2 is FQDESV (reference sequence). CDR3 sequence reads: CASSSLSSRDYEQYF. The CDR3 bases are TGTGCCAGCAGCTCCTTAAGCAGTCGAGACTACGAGCAGTACTTC.

The chain has TRBV4-1 and TRBJ2-7, with D possibly being TRBD2 (6 bases). The CDR3 runs to 15 residues. Looked up from germline, CDR1 is MGHRA and CDR2 is YSYEKL. V was shortened by 0 bases and J by 1 base, with 10 bases between the two germline ends. This chain's CDR3 is CASSQEEGSSYEQYF. CDR3 coding DNA: TGCGCCAGCAGCCAAGAGGAGGGGAGTTCCTACGAGCAGTACTTC.

This chain's CDR3 is CASRSLIDTEAFF. CDR3 coding DNA: TGTGCCAGTAGGAGCTTAATAGACACTGAAGCTTTCTTT. V is TRBV19 and J is TRBJ1-1; no definite D call. CDR3 size: 13 residues. CDR1 is LNHDA and CDR2 is SQIVND in the germline V gene (reference sequence). Deletions cut 6 bases from V and 3 bases from J, with 11 bases between.

This clone was seen a handful of times. The J gene is TRBJ2-7, the V gene TRBV28; the D gene could be TRBD1 or TRBD2 (7 bases each). Deletions cut 7 bases from V and 3 bases from J, with 16 bases between. Germline assignment: CDR1 MDHEN and CDR2 SYDVKM. CDR3 length equals 14 residues. CDR3: CASKGARGGYEQYF. In nucleotides, the CDR3 is TGTGCCAGCAAGGGCGCCAGGGGGGGCTACGAGCAGTACTTC.

This chain links TRBV6-5 with TRBJ2-3; TRBD1 aligns across 8 bases. The CDR3 loop spans 15 amino acids. Germline V CDR1 and CDR2: MNHEY, SVGAGI. Unmatched junction bases numbered 10, after V lost 6 bases and J lost 5 bases. The CDR3 is CASRAGGSGRDTQYF. CDR3 nucleotides: TGTGCCAGCAGGGCAGGGGGCTCAGGCAGAGATACGCAGTATTTT.